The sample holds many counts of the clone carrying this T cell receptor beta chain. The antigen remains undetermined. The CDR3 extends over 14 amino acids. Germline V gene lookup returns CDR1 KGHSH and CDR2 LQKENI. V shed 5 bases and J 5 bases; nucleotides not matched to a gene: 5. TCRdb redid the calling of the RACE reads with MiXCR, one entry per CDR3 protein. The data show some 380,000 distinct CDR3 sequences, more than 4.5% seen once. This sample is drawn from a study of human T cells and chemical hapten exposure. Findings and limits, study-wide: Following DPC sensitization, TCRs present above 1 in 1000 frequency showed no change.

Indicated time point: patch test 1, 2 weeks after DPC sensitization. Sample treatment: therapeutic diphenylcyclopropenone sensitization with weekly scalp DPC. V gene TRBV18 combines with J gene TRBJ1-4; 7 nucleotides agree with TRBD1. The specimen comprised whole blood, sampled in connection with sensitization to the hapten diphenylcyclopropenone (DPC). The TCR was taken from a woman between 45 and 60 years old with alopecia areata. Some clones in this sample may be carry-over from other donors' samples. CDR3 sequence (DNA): TGTGCCAGCTCATCGGAGGGGGCGAATGAAAAACTGTTTTTT. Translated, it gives CASSSEGANEKLFF.